This is a list of T cell receptor beta chains from one sample in a study of OX40 agonist ivuxolimab in advanced cancers. The table came from immunoSEQ multiplex PCR; TCRdb's copy has only in-frame clones and leaves some out. The table has tens of thousands of clones, nearly 90% seen once. This sample comprised CD4+ or CD8+ T cells sorted from blood, obtained in a trial of the OX40 agonist ivuxolimab. All receptors derive from an adult with an advanced solid tumor such as melanoma, head and neck, liver or kidney cancer. The CDR3 runs from the conserved cysteine through the conserved F or W. The D gene is left open where the match is weak. Size is stated for part of the rows, as once, few or many counts, or as a class when the clone is expanded.

clone size	J gene	V gene	D gene	CDR3 DNA	CDR3 protein
NA	TRBJ2-3	TRBV5-1	TRBD2	TGCGCCAGCAGCTTGGAGGCGGGAGAGGGAGATACGCAGTATTTT	CASSLEAGEGDTQYF
NA	TRBJ2-7	TRBV18	NA	TGTGCCAGCTCATTTACGACCCAGGGTCCCTACGAGCAGTACTTC	CASSFTTQGPYEQYF
NA	TRBJ1-1	TRBV20-1	NA	TGCAGTGCCAGGATGAACACTGAAGCTTTCTTT	CSARMNTEAFF
NA	TRBJ2-1	TRBV18	NA	TGTGCCAGCTCATCGGAATTGGCGGGATCAATCTTCTTC	CASSSELAGSIFF
NA	TRBJ2-1	TRBV6-6	NA	TGTGCCAGCAGTACCCAGGGGTATGAGCAGTTCTTC	CASSTQGYEQFF
NA	TRBJ1-1	TRBV7-2	NA	TGTGCCAGCGGGGGCAGGGTGAACACTGAAGCTTTCTTT	CASGGRVNTEAFF
NA	TRBJ1-2	TRBV5-6	NA	TGTGCCAGCAGCCGGGGGGAATATGGCTACACCTTC	CASSRGEYGYTF
NA	TRBJ1-2	TRBV28	NA	TGTGCCAGCAGTTTAGACTTTGGGCTAGCCTACACCTTC	CASSLDFGLAYTF
NA	TRBJ2-2	TRBV5-4	TRBD2	TGTGCCAGCCTCCCGGGACTAGAGTCCACCGGGGAGCTGTTTTTT	CASLPGLESTGELFF
once	TRBJ1-3	TRBV7-2	NA	TGTGCCAGCAGCTTAGTTGGCGGGTTATCTGGAAACACCATATATTTT	CASSLVGGLSGNTIYF
NA	TRBJ2-2	TRBV18	NA	TGTGCCAGCTCTACGGCAGCTACGAACACCGGGGAGCTGTTTTTT	CASSTAATNTGELFF
few	TRBJ1-1	TRBV2	TRBD1	TGTGCCAGCAGCCTTCGTGAGACAGGGAGTGAAGCTTTCTTT	CASSLRETGSEAFF
NA	TRBJ1-5	TRBV5-6	TRBD1	TGTGCCAGCAGCTTAGGTCACAGGGGACGGCCCCAGCATTTT	CASSLGHRGRPQHF
NA	TRBJ2-7	TRBV5-1	NA	TGCGCCAGCAGCTTAGGACGGGCCTCCTACGAGCAGTACTTC	CASSLGRASYEQYF
NA	TRBJ1-2	TRBV7-9	NA	TGTGCCAGCAGCTTAGACAGGGAGATCTATGGCTACACCTTC	CASSLDREIYGYTF
NA	TRBJ1-5	TRBV4-3	NA	TGCGCCAGCAGCCAAGATTGGGCAGATAGCAATCAGCCCCAGCATTTT	CASSQDWADSNQPQHF
once	TRBJ1-5	TRBV2	TRBD1	TGTGCCAGCAGGACCGGGACAGCCCCGGGACAGCCCCAGCATTTT	CASRTGTAPGQPQHF
NA	TRBJ2-7	TRBV5-6	NA	TGTGCCAGCAGCTTGGTACCAGGGGAAGGCTACGAGCAGTACTTC	CASSLVPGEGYEQYF
NA	TRBJ2-2	TRBV2	NA	TGTGCCAGCAGTGTTGAACATAGCGGGGAGCTGTTTTTT	CASSVEHSGELFF
NA	TRBJ2-3	TRBV30	NA	TGTGCCTGGAGTGAGAGGGAGGCGCAGTATTTT	CAWSEREAQYF
NA	TRBJ2-7	TRBV4-2	NA	TGTGCCAGCAGCCAAGATCTGGCAGCAAGAATTACCTACGAGCAGTACTTC	CASSQDLAARITYEQYF
NA	TRBJ1-2	TRBV19	NA	TGTGCCAGTAGTATTGGGATGGTGGGGAGGACCACCTTC	CASSIGMVGRTTF
NA	TRBJ2-5	TRBV11-1	TRBD1	TGTGCCAGCAGCCCGGACAGGGCTTTACAAGAGACCCAGTACTTC	CASSPDRALQETQYF
NA	TRBJ2-7	TRBV7-3	NA	TGTGCCAGCAGCTCCGACAGGCCCTACGAGCAGTACTTC	CASSSDRPYEQYF